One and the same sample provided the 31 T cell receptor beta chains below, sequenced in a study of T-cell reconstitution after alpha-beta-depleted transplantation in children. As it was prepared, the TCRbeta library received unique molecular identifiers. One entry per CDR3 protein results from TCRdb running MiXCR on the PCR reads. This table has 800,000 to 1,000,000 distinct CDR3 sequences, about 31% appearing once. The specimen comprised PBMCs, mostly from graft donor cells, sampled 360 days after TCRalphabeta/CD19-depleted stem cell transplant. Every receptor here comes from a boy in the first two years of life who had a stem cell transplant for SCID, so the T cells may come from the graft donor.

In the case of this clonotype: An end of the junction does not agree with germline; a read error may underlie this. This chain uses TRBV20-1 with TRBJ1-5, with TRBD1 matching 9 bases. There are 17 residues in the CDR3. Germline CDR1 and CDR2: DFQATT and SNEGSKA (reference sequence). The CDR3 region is CSARDDGTGISNQPQHF. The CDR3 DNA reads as TGCAGTGCGAGAGACGATGGGACAGGGATTAGCAATCAGCCCCAGCATTTT.

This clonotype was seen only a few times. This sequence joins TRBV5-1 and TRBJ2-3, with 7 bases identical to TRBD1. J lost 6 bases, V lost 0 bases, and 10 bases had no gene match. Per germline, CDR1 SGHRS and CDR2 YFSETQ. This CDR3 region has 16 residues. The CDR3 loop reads CASSLGPGGSSDTQYF. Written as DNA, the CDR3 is TGCGCCAGCAGCTTGGGCCCAGGGGGAAGCTCTGATACGCAGTATTTT.

The CDR3 spells CASSLTSAALRTGELFF. For the CDR3, the DNA is TGTGCCAGCAGCTTAACGTCGGCGGCCCTTCGGACCGGGGAGCTGTTTTTT. J is TRBJ2-2 and V is TRBV7-3; D unclear. The V gene's germline CDR1 is SGHTA and CDR2 FQGTGA. V lost 0 bases and J 5 bases, leaving 16 bases between the germline ends. The CDR3 consists of 17 residues.

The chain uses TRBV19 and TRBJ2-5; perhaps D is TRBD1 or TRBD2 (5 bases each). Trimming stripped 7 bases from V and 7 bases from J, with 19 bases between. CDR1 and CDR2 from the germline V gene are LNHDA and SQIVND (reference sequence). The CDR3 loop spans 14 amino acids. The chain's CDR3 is CASMDLQVGGTQYF. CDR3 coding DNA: TGTGCCAGTATGGATCTACAGGTTGGGGGGACCCAGTACTTC.

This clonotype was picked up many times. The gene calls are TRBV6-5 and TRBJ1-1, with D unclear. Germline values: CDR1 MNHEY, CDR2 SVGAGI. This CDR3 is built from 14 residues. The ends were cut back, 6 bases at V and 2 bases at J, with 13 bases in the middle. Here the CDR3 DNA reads TGTGCCAGCAGCCCCGCGGTGGTAAACACTGAAGCTTTCTTT. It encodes CASSPAVVNTEAFF.

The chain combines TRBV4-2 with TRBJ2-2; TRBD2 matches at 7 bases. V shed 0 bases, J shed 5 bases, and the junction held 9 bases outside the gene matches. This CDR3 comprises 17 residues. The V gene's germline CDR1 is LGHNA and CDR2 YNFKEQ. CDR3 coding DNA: TGTGCCAGCAGCCAAGACCCCTCGCGGGGGAAAACCGGGGAGCTGTTTTTT. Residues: CASSQDPSRGKTGELFF.

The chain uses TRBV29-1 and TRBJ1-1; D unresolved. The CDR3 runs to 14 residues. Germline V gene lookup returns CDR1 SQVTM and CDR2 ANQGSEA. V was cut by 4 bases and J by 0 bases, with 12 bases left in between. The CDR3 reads CSVVDLGLNTEAFF. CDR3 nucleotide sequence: TGCAGCGTTGTCGATCTGGGATTGAACACTGAAGCTTTCTTT. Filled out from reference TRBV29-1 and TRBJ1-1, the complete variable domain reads SAVISQKPSRDICQRGTSLTIQCQVDSQVTMMFWYRQQPGQSLTLIATANQGSEATYESGFVIDKFPISRPNLTFSTLTVSNMSPEDSSIYLCSVVDLGLNTEAFFGQGTRLTVV.

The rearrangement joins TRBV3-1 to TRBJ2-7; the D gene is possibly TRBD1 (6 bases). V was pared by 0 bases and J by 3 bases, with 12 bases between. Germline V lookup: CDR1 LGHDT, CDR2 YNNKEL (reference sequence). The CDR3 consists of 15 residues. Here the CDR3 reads CASSQDRDNFYEQYF. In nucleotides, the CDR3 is TGTGCCAGCAGCCAAGACAGGGACAATTTCTACGAGCAGTACTTC.

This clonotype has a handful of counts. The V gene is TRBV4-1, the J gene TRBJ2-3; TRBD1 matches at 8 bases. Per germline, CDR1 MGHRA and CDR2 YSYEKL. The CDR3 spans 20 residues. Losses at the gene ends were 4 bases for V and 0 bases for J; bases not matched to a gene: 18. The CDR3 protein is CASSPKSLYRGRISTDTQYF. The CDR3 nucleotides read TGCGCCAGCAGCCCGAAAAGTCTCTACAGGGGGAGGATTAGCACAGATACGCAGTATTTT.

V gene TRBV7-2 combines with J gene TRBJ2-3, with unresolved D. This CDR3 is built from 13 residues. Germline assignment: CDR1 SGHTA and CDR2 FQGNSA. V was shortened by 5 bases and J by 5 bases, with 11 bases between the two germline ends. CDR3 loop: CASSPRMGDTQYF. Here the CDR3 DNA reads TGTGCCAGCAGCCCCCGGATGGGAGATACGCAGTATTTT.

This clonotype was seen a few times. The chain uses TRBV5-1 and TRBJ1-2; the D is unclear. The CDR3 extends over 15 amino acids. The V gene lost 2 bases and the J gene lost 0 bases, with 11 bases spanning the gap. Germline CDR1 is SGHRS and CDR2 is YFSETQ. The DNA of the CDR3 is TGCGCCAGCAGCTTCGGCAACGGACCTAACTATGGCTACACCTTC. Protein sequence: CASSFGNGPNYGYTF.

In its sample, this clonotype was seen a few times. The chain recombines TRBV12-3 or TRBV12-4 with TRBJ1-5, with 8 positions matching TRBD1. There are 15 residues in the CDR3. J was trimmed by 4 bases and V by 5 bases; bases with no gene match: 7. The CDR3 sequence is CASSTGQGLNQPQHF. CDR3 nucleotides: TGTGCCAGCAGTACCGGACAGGGTCTGAATCAGCCCCAGCATTTT.

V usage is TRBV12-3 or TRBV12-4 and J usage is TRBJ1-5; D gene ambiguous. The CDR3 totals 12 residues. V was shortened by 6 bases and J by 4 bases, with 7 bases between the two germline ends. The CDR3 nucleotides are TGTGCCAGCAGCTTTCAGAATCAGCCCCAGCATTTT. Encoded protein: CASSFQNQPQHF.

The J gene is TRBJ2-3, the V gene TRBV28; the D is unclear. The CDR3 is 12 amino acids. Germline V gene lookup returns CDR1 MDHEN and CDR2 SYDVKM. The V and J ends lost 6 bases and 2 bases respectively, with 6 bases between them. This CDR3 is CASRPHTDTQYF. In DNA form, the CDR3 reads TGTGCCAGCAGGCCACACACAGATACGCAGTATTTT.

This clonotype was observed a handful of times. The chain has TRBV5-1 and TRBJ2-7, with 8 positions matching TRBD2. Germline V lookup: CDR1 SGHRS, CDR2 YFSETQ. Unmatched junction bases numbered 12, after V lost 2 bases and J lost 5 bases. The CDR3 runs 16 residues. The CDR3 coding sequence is TGCGCCAGCAGCTTAGAGGCCGCCGGGAGGGCGGACGAGCAGTACTTC. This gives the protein CASSLEAAGRADEQYF.

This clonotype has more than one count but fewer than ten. The CDR3 loop is CASSFSTVVAGGSQETQYF. CDR3 coding DNA: TGTGCCAGCAGTTTCTCTACGGTGGTGGCGGGGGGGAGTCAAGAGACCCAGTACTTC. The genes are TRBV28 and TRBJ2-5; 9 nucleotides agree with TRBD2. Trimming took 3 bases from V and 2 from J; bases not matched to a gene: 16. Germline values: CDR1 MDHEN, CDR2 SYDVKM. The CDR3 contains 19 residues.

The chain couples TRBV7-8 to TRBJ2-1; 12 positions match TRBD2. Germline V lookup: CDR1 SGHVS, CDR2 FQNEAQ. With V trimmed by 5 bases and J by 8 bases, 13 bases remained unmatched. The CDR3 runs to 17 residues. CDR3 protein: CASSQRTLAGGGDEQFF. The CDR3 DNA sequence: TGTGCCAGCAGCCAGAGAACCCTAGCGGGAGGGGGGGATGAGCAGTTCTTC. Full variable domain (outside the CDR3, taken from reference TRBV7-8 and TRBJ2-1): GAGVSQSPRYKVAKRGQDVALRCDPISGHVSLFWYQQALGQGPEFLTYFQNEAQLDKSGLPSDRFFAERPEGSVSTLKIQRTQQEDSAVYLCASSQRTLAGGGDEQFFGPGTRLTVL.

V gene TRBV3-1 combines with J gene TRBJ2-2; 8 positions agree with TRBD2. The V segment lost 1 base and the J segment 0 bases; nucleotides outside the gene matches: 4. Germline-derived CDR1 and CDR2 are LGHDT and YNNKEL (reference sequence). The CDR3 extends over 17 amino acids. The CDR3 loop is CASSQAVRGANTGELFF. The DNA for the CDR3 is TGTGCCAGCAGCCAAGCGGTGCGGGGGGCGAACACCGGGGAGCTGTTTTTT.

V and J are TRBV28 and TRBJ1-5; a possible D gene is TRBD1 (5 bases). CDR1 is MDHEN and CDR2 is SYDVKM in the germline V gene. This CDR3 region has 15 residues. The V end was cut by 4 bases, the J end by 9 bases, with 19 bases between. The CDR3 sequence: CASSSGVGRVWPQHF. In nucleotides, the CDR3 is TGTGCCAGCAGTTCGGGGGTGGGTCGAGTCTGGCCCCAGCATTTT.

The CDR3 spells CASSQVRQTVSASYEQYF. For the CDR3, the DNA is TGCGCCAGCAGCCAAGTCAGACAGACCGTATCCGCCTCCTACGAGCAGTACTTC. This rearrangement joins TRBV4-1 to TRBJ2-7; tentatively, D is TRBD1 (5 bases). This CDR3 spans 18 amino acids. V was pared by 1 base and J by 0 bases, with 19 bases between. CDR1 and CDR2 from the germline V gene are MGHRA and YSYEKL.

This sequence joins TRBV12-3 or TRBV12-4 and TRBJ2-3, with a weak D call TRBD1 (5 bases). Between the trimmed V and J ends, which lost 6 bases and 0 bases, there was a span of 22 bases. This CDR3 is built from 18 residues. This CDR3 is CASSEDTAFLASTDTQYF. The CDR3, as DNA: TGTGCCAGCAGCGAGGACACAGCCTTCCTCGCTAGCACAGATACGCAGTATTTT.

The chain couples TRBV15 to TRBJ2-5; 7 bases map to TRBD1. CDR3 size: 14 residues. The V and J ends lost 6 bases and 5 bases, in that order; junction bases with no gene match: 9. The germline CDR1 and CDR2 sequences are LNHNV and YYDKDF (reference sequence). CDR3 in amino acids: CATRRGGNEETQYF. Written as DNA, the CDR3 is TGTGCCACCAGACGAGGGGGCAATGAGGAGACCCAGTACTTC.

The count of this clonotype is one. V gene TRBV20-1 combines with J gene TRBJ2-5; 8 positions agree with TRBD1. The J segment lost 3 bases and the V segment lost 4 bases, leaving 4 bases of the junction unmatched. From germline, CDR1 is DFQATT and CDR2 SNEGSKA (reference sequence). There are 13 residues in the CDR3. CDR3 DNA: TGCAGTGCTACTTGGACAGGGAAAGAGACCCAGTACTTC. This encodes CSATWTGKETQYF.

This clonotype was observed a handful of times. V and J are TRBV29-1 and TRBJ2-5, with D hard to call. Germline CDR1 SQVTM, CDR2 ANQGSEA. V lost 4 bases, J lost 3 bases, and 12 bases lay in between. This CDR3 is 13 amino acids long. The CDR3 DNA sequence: TGCAGCGTTGGGTTGCGTCAGAAAGAGACCCAGTACTTC. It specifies CSVGLRQKETQYF.

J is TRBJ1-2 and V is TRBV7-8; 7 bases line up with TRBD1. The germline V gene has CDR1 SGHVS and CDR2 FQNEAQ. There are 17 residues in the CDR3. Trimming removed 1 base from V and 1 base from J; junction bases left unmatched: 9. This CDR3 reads CASSLGQAGQINYGYTF. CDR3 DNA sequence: TGTGCCAGCAGCTTAGGTCAGGCGGGACAGATTAACTATGGCTACACCTTC.

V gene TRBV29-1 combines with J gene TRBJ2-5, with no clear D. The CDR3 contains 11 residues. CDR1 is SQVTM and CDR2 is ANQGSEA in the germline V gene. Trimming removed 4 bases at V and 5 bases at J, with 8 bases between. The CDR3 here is CSVAGVETQYF. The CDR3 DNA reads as TGCAGCGTTGCTGGGGTGGAGACCCAGTACTTC. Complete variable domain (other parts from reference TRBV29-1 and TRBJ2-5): SAVISQKPSRDICQRGTSLTIQCQVDSQVTMMFWYRQQPGQSLTLIATANQGSEATYESGFVIDKFPISRPNLTFSTLTVSNMSPEDSSIYLCSVAGVETQYFGPGTRLLVL.

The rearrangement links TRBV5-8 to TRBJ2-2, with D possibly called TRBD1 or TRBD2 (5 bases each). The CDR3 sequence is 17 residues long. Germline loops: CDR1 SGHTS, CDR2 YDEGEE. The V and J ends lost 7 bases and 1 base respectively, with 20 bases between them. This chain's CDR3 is CASPGNSGTLNTGELFF. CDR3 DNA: TGTGCCAGCCCTGGAAACTCCGGGACCTTGAACACCGGGGAGCTGTTTTTT.

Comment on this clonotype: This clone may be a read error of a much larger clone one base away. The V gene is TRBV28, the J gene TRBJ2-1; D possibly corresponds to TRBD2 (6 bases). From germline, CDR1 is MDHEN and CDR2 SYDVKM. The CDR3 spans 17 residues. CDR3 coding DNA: TGTGCCACCAGTGGGCCGCCGGGTAGCGGCTGGGGGGATGAGCAGTTCTTC. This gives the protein CATSGPPGSGWGDEQFF.

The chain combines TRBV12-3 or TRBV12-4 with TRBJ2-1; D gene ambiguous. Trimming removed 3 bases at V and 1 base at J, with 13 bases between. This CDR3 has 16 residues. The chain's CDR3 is CASSLGQDWSYNEQFF. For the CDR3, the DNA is TGTGCCAGCAGTTTGGGTCAGGATTGGTCCTACAATGAGCAGTTCTTC.

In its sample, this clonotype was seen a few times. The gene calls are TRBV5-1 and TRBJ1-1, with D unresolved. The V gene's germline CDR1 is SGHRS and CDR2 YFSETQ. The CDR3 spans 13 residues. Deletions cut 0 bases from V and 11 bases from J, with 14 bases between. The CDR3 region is CASSLAGEVSAFF. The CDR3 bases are TGCGCCAGCAGCTTGGCCGGGGAGGTGTCGGCTTTCTTT.

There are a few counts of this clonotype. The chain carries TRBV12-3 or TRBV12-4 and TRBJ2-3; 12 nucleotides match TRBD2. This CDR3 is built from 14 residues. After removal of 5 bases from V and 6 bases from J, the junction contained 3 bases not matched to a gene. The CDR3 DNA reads TGTGCCAGCAGTCCCGGGACTAGCGGGGATACGCAGTATTTT. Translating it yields CASSPGTSGDTQYF.